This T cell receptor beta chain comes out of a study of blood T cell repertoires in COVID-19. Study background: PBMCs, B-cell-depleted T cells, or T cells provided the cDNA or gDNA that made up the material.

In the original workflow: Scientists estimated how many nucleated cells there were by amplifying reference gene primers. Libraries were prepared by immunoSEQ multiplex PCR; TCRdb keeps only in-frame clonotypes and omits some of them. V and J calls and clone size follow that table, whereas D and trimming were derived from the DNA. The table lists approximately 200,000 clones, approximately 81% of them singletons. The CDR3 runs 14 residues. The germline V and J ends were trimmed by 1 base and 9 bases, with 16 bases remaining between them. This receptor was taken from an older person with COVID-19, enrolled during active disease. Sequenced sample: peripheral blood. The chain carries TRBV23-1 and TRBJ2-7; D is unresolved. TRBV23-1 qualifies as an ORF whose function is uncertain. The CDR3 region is CASSQFFEPTPQYF. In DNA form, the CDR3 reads TGCGCCAGCAGTCAATTTTTTGAGCCCACCCCGCAGTACTTC.